This T cell receptor beta chain was observed in a study of cytomegalovirus exposure and HLA in healthy donors. Study summary: As an earlier analysis found, around 200 million T cells yielded over 95 million unique TCR beta sequences.

PCR amplification relied on 60 Vbeta primers (plus 13 Jbeta primers). Per the study methods: Among the unique TCR beta chains that a later analysis counted, 75 million to 85 million in all, some 10 million were shared. Method: immunoSEQ multiplex PCR; TCRdb's copy keeps in-frame clones and lacks some. For V, J and clone size, that table is used; D and trimming come from the DNA. The sample gives approximately 170,000 clones, approximately 80% of which show up once; 0.95% to 1.5% is in the top ten. V lost 5 bases to trimming and J lost 7 bases, with 12 bases between them. The CDR3 is 13 residues long. The germline V gene has CDR1 LNHDA and CDR2 SQIVND (reference sequence).

The chain couples TRBV19 to TRBJ2-1, with D possibly matching TRBD1 (7 bases). Sequences were obtained from PBMCs. This TCR was recovered from a boy between 2 and 10 years old in good health and CMV-seronegative. The CDR3 nucleotides read TGTGCCAGTAGTGTATCAGGGGGGAATGAGCAGTTCTTC. It encodes CASSVSGGNEQFF.